Following are 27 T cell receptor beta chains from one sample sequenced in a study of CD8 T cells in ankylosing spondylitis. One entry per CDR3 protein, called by TCRdb with MiXCR from the 5' RACE reads. In the table there are around 300,000 distinct CDR3 sequences, roughly 11% of which are singletons. Sequencing was performed on blood, either unsorted or a sorted T cell fraction (not recorded which). The source is a female donor with ankylosing spondylitis or in good health (not recorded which).

This clonotype showed up many times. The gene calls are TRBV29-1 and TRBJ1-2; 7 bases are a match to TRBD1. V lost 3 bases and J lost 5; bases outside the gene matches: 6. Germline V gives CDR1 SQVTM, CDR2 ANQGSEA. This CDR3 contains 13 residues. DNA of the CDR3: TGCAGCGTTGATGTCGCAGGGGGATATGGCTACACCTTC. This translates into CSVDVAGGYGYTF.

The chain is built from TRBV12-3 or TRBV12-4 and TRBJ1-1, with 7 nucleotides matching TRBD1. Trimming removed 3 bases from V and 3 bases from J; junction bases left unmatched: 1. This CDR3 is built from 13 residues. The CDR3 DNA reads as TGTGCCAGCAGTTTTGGACAGGACACTGAAGCTTTCTTT. Residues: CASSFGQDTEAFF.

This chain links TRBV7-8 with TRBJ1-4; D is possibly TRBD1 (6 bases). The CDR3 has 17 amino acids. V lost 5 bases and J 0 bases, leaving 16 bases between the germline ends. CDR1 SGHVS and CDR2 FQNEAQ come from the germline V gene. DNA for the CDR3: TGTGCCAGCAGCCTCGGACAGAAAAGAGCAACTAATGAAAAACTGTTTTTT. The encoded protein is CASSLGQKRATNEKLFF.

In its sample, this clonotype was seen many times. The genes are TRBV20-1 and TRBJ2-3; 11 positions match TRBD1. Germline trimming cut 4 bases from V and 4 bases from J; bases unmatched to any gene: 7. The CDR3 loop spans 15 amino acids. Germline V gene data show CDR1 as DFQATT and CDR2 as SNEGSKA (reference sequence). CDR3 nucleotides: TGCAGTGCTACCCCAAGGACAGGGGGCCCAGATACGCAGTATTTT. This translates into CSATPRTGGPDTQYF.

The chain links TRBV3-1 to TRBJ2-5; 7 nucleotides line up with TRBD2. This CDR3 contains 15 residues. The trim removed 4 bases at V and 2 bases at J, leaving 7 bases unmatched. Germline CDR1 and CDR2: LGHDT and YNNKEL (reference sequence). CDR3 residues: CASSPTGLLQETQYF. CDR3 coding DNA: TGTGCCAGCAGCCCCACGGGACTACTACAAGAGACCCAGTACTTC.

This clonotype has a handful of counts. The chain employs TRBV24-1 and TRBJ2-5, with 10 nucleotides matching TRBD2. J was trimmed by 4 bases and V by 3 bases; bases with no gene match: 7. The CDR3 extends over 16 amino acids. Germline V gene data show CDR1 as KGHDR and CDR2 as SFDVKD. The CDR3 sequence is CATSDAGLAMAETQYF. CDR3 coding DNA: TGTGCCACCAGTGATGCGGGACTAGCGATGGCAGAGACCCAGTACTTC.

This clonotype was detected a few times. This rearrangement joins TRBV7-8 to TRBJ2-1; D remains unclear. The germline gives CDR1 SGHVS, CDR2 FQNEAQ. The CDR3 contains 11 residues. V lost 4 bases and J lost 9, with 7 bases in between. The CDR3 DNA reads as TGTGCCAGCAGCTCGATTGGTGAGCAGTTCTTC. Translation gives CASSSIGEQFF.

The gene calls are TRBV5-1 and TRBJ2-1; 8 nucleotides match TRBD1. The CDR3 extends over 14 amino acids. V shed 3 bases, J shed 9 bases, and the junction held 8 bases outside the gene matches. In germline, CDR1 is SGHRS, CDR2 YFSETQ. CDR3 protein: CASSSGQGQSEQFF. The CDR3 coding sequence is TGCGCCAGCAGCTCAGGACAGGGACAGTCTGAGCAGTTCTTC.

The table lists this clonotype with many counts. Here the CDR3 DNA reads TGCAGTGCTAGGGAGATCGGACAGGATGAGCAGTTCTTC. Translation gives CSAREIGQDEQFF. The chain joins TRBV20-1 to TRBJ2-1; 7 bases map to TRBD1. The CDR3 runs to 13 residues. Germline V gives CDR1 DFQATT, CDR2 SNEGSKA (reference sequence). V shed 3 bases, J shed 8 bases, and the junction held 7 bases outside the gene matches.

V gene TRBV4-2 combines with J gene TRBJ2-1; 10 bases line up with TRBD1. Germline V gene sequence: CDR1 LGHNA, CDR2 YNFKEQ. CDR3 length equals 18 residues. The trim removed 4 bases at V and 9 bases at J, leaving 18 bases unmatched. CDR3 DNA sequence: TGTGCCAGCAGCCCCCGGGTCATGGGACAGGGGAGTCATCCTGAGCAGTTCTTC. This gives the protein CASSPRVMGQGSHPEQFF.

This clonotype has just a few counts. The J gene is TRBJ2-5, the V gene TRBV27; D is possibly TRBD1 (5 bases). The V end was cut by 6 bases, the J end by 5 bases, with 19 bases between. There are 15 residues in the CDR3. In germline, CDR1 is MNHEY, CDR2 SMNVEV (reference sequence). This CDR3 is CASSPGPTWGETQYF. DNA of the CDR3: TGTGCCAGCAGCCCAGGGCCCACGTGGGGTGAGACCCAGTACTTC.

The sample holds many counts of this clonotype. The chain uses TRBV5-5 and TRBJ1-2; D is unresolved. This CDR3 is 13 amino acids long. V was clipped by 0 bases and J by 4 bases, with 7 bases between them. Germline CDR1 SGHKS, CDR2 YYEKEE (reference sequence). This CDR3 reads CASSLATRYGYTF. The CDR3 nucleotides read TGTGCCAGCAGCTTGGCGACGCGCTATGGCTACACCTTC.

This clonotype was counted only a few times. J is TRBJ1-5 and V is TRBV20-1, with D tentatively TRBD1 (6 bases). Per the germline V gene, CDR1 is DFQATT and CDR2 is SNEGSKA (reference sequence). The V end lost 6 bases, the J end lost 5 bases, and 14 bases lay between the germline ends. This CDR3 contains 13 residues. Here the CDR3 reads CSAGGLRDQPQHF. CDR3 bases: TGCAGTGCAGGGGGATTAAGGGATCAGCCCCAGCATTTT.

This clonotype appeared many times. V and J are TRBV12-3 or TRBV12-4 and TRBJ2-1; D gene unclear. Trimming left V 3 bases short and J 0 bases short, with 3 bases between. The CDR3 is 13 amino acids. The CDR3 DNA reads TGTGCCAGCAGTTTGCCCTCCTACAATGAGCAGTTCTTC. Protein sequence: CASSLPSYNEQFF.

In its sample, this clonotype was seen once. Just one base apart from a much larger clone, this may be a read error. CDR3 sequence (DNA): TGCGCCAGCAGCTCCGAAGGGACGGGAGAAAAACTGTTTTTT. Translating gives CASSSEGTGEKLFF. This chain links TRBV5-1 with TRBJ1-4, with D possibly matching TRBD1 (5 bases). This CDR3 has 14 residues. The V end lost 3 bases, the J end lost 8 bases, and 14 bases lay between the germline ends. CDR1 is SGHRS and CDR2 is YFSETQ in the germline V gene.

In its sample, this clonotype was seen many times. The CDR3 nucleotides are TGCAGTGCTAGAGATTGGTCGAACACCGGGGAGCTGTTTTTT. It yields the protein CSARDWSNTGELFF. This chain joins TRBV20-1 and TRBJ2-2; D remains ambiguous. CDR3 length: 14 residues. Between the trimmed V and J ends, which lost 0 bases and 0 bases, there was a span of 5 bases. Germline CDR1 reads DFQATT; CDR2 reads SNEGSKA (reference sequence).

This clonotype was observed at least ten times. The V call is TRBV6-5, the J call TRBJ2-3, with D tentatively TRBD1 (6 bases). CDR1 and CDR2 (germline): MNHEY, SVGAGI. This CDR3 comprises 17 residues. V lost 2 bases and J 2 bases, leaving 17 bases between the germline ends. CDR3 nucleotide sequence: TGTGCCAGCAGTTACGGTGGGATTACAGGGCCCACAGATACGCAGTATTTT. Amino acids: CASSYGGITGPTDTQYF.

This clonotype has only a few counts. The genes are TRBV6-2 or TRBV6-3 and TRBJ2-5; no clear D. The CDR3 is 12 residues long. V dropped 2 bases and J dropped 7 bases, with 8 bases sitting between them. The V gene's germline CDR1 is MNHEY and CDR2 SVGEGT. The CDR3 DNA is TGTGCCAGCAGTTACGCCGGGCGGACCCAGTACTTC. Translated, it gives CASSYAGRTQYF.

The sample holds many counts of this clonotype. The chain joins TRBV20-1 to TRBJ2-7; D tentatively fits TRBD1 or TRBD2 (7 bases each). V shed 0 bases and J shed 4 bases, with 16 bases lying between them. CDR3 size: 15 residues. Per germline, CDR1 DFQATT and CDR2 SNEGSKA (reference sequence). The CDR3 bases are TGCAGTGCTAGAGATCCTACAGGGGAGGGTTACGAGCAGTACTTC. Encoded protein: CSARDPTGEGYEQYF.

This clonotype showed up just a few times. The chain has TRBV7-3 and TRBJ2-2; 8 bases match TRBD1. Per germline, CDR1 SGHTA and CDR2 FQGTGA. The J segment lost 6 bases and the V segment lost 5 bases, leaving 11 bases of the junction unmatched. CDR3 length: 16 residues. CDR3: CASSPTGQGWAGELFF. CDR3 nucleotide sequence: TGTGCCAGCAGCCCCACCGGACAGGGTTGGGCCGGGGAGCTGTTTTTT.

This clonotype was recorded at least ten times. In DNA, the CDR3 is TGCAGTGCCGCGGGGTCGAACACCGGGGAGCTGTTTTTT. It is translated as CSAAGSNTGELFF. The chain combines TRBV20-1 with TRBJ2-2; D is perhaps TRBD2 (6 bases). This CDR3 has 13 amino acids. V lost 6 bases to trimming and J lost 0 bases, with 8 bases between them. CDR1 and CDR2 (germline): DFQATT, SNEGSKA (reference sequence).

The chain combines TRBV29-1 with TRBJ2-7, with D possibly being TRBD1 (5 bases). V was cut by 7 bases and J by 6 bases, with 13 bases left in between. This CDR3 is 11 amino acids long. Germline lookup yields CDR1 SQVTM and CDR2 ANQGSEA. The CDR3 loop reads CSARLQGEQYF. In DNA, the CDR3 is TGCAGCGCCCGGTTGCAGGGCGAGCAGTACTTC.

Comment on this clonotype: Compared with germline, one end of the junction differs, possibly owing to a read error. The V and J genes are TRBV28 and TRBJ2-1; maybe TRBD1 (5 bases). Germline-derived CDR1 and CDR2 are MDHEN and SYDVKM. The CDR3 contains 15 residues. The CDR3 loop is CASSLVQGSFNEQFF. As DNA, the CDR3 is TGTGCCAGCAGTTTGGTCCAGGGCTCCTTCAATGAGCAGTTCTTC.

This clonotype appeared many times. V gene TRBV5-5 combines with J gene TRBJ2-7; TRBD2 is a possible D gene (6 bases). The CDR3 contains 14 residues. Trimming stripped 8 bases from V and 2 bases from J, with 17 bases between. Germline-derived CDR1 and CDR2 are SGHKS and YYEKEE (reference sequence). The CDR3: CASNPGLSPYEQYF. The CDR3 coding sequence is TGTGCCAGTAATCCGGGACTGAGCCCCTACGAGCAGTACTTC.

This clonotype was observed many times. V usage is TRBV20-1 and J usage is TRBJ2-5; tentatively, D is TRBD1 (6 bases). Germline lookup yields CDR1 DFQATT and CDR2 SNEGSKA (reference sequence). V was cut by 6 bases and J by 4 bases, with 21 bases left in between. This CDR3 has 15 residues. As DNA, the CDR3 is TGCAGTGCGGGGGCGGCGGCAGACAGACCAGAGACCCAGTACTTC. Its protein is CSAGAAADRPETQYF.

The gene calls are TRBV5-1 and TRBJ2-1; D not resolved. Trimming took 1 base from V and 8 from J, leaving 13 bases between them. CDR3 length: 14 amino acids. Germline values: CDR1 SGHRS, CDR2 YFSETQ. DNA for the CDR3: TGCGCCAGCAGCTTGCGGACCGCCGGTTATGAGCAGTTCTTC. This codes for CASSLRTAGYEQFF.

The CDR3, as DNA: TGTGCCAGCAGTTCCATAGCGGGACTATTCACAGATACGCAGTATTTT. This translates into CASSSIAGLFTDTQYF. The chain combines TRBV27 with TRBJ2-3; TRBD2 matches at 8 bases. The germline V gene has CDR1 MNHEY and CDR2 SMNVEV (reference sequence). The CDR3 consists of 16 residues. The junction had 8 bases not matched to a gene; V was cut back by 4 bases and J by 2 bases.